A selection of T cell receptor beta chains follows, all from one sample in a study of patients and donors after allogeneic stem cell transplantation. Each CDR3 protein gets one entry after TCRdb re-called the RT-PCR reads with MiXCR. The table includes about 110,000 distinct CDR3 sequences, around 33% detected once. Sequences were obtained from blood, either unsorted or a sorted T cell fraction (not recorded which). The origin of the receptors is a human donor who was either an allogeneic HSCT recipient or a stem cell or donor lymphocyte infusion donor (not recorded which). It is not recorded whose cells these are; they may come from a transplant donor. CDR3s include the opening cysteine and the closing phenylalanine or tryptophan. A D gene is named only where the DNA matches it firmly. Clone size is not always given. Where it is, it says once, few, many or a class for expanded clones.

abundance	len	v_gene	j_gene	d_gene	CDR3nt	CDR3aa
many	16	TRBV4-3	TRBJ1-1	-	TGCGCCAGCAGCCCCTCCAGTCTGGGGCCAAGCACTGAAGCTTTCTTT	CASSPSSLGPSTEAFF
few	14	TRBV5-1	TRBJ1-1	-	TGCGCCAGCAGCTTGCCGGGGGCAGGCACTGAAGCTTTCTTT	CASSLPGAGTEAFF
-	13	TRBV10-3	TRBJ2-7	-	TGTGCCATCGCGAGGGGCGCGTTCTACGAGCAGTACTTC	CAIARGAFYEQYF
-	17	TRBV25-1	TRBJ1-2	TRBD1	TGTGCCAGCAGTGAATCCGGACAGGCCCTAAATATCTATGGCTACACCTTC	CASSESGQALNIYGYTF
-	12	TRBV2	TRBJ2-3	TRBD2	TGTGCCAGCACAGGCGGGAGGCATACGCAGTATTTT	CASTGGRHTQYF
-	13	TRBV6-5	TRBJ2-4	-	TGTGCCAGCAGTTACGCAGGGGGGAGCATTCAGTACTTC	CASSYAGGSIQYF
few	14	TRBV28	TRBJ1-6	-	TGTGCCAGCAGATCTACAGGGCAGAATTCACCCCTCCACTTT	CASRSTGQNSPLHF
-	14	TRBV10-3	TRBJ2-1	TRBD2	TGTGCCGTCAGCGGGAGGATTAAGTCGGATGAGCAGTTCTTC	CAVSGRIKSDEQFF
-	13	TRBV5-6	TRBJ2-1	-	TGTGCCAGCAGCTTTGGCAGCTACAATGAGCAGTTCTTC	CASSFGSYNEQFF
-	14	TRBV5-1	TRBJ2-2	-	TGCGCCAGCAGCAGCGGACAGCGCACCGGGGAGCTGTTTTTT	CASSSGQRTGELFF
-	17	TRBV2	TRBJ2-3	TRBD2	TGTGCCAGCAGGGTTGGACTAGCGGGAGGGCCCACAGATACGCAGTATTTT	CASRVGLAGGPTDTQYF
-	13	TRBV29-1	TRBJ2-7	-	TGCAGCGTTGGGGGGGACGCTTCCTACGAGCAGTACTTC	CSVGGDASYEQYF
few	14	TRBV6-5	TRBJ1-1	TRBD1	TGTGCCAGCAGCCGCAGGGGGCAAAACACTGAAGCTTTCTTT	CASSRRGQNTEAFF
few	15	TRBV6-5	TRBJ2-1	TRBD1	TGTGCCAGCAGCTTGACAGGGGTACCCTACAATGAGCAGTTCTTC	CASSLTGVPYNEQFF
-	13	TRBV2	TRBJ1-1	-	TGTGCCAGCGGGGCAGTTTGGAACACTGAAGCTTTCTTT	CASGAVWNTEAFF
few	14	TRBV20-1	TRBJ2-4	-	TGCAGTGCCGGACCGCGGGATGGCAAAAACATTCAGTACTTC	CSAGPRDGKNIQYF
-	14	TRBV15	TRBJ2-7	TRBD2	TGTGCCACCGGCCGATCTAGCGGGAGCTACGAGCAGTACTTC	CATGRSSGSYEQYF
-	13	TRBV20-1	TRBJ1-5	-	TGCAGTGCTTGGACACCGGGGGACCAGCCCCAGCATTTT	CSAWTPGDQPQHF
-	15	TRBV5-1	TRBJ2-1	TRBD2	TGCGCCAGCAGCTTGGTTGCGGGAGTTCCCAATGAGCAGTTCTTC	CASSLVAGVPNEQFF
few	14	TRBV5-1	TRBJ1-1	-	TGCGCCAGCAGGGGACTTCAGAGGAACACTGAAGCTTTCTTT	CASRGLQRNTEAFF
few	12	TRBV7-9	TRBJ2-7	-	TGTGCCAGCAGCTTTAATTCGTACGAGCAGTACTTC	CASSFNSYEQYF
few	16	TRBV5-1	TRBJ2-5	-	TGCGCCAGCAGCTTGGGGCGGGGAGGCGGTCAAGAGACCCAGTACTTC	CASSLGRGGGQETQYF
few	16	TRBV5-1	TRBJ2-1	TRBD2	TGCGCCAGCAGCTTGGGGAGTAGCGGGAGGGTCAGTGAGCAGTTCTTC	CASSLGSSGRVSEQFF
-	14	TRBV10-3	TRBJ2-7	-	TGTGCCATCAGTGAGGGTCATCTGTATGGCGAGCAGTACTTC	CAISEGHLYGEQYF
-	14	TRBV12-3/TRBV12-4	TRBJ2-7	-	TGTGCCAGCAGTTTAGTCGCAGGGATCGCGGAGCAGTACTTC	CASSLVAGIAEQYF
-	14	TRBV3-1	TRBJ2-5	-	TGTGCCAGCAGCCGAGACCCGCGCCCGGAGACCCAGTACTTC	CASSRDPRPETQYF
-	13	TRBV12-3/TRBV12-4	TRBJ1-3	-	TGTGCCAGCAGGTCAGGGTCTGGAAACACCATATATTTT	CASRSGSGNTIYF
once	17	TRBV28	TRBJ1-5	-	TGTGCCAGTGATACGCCGGGCCTAACTCAGAGGGATCAGCCCCAGCATTTT	CASDTPGLTQRDQPQHF
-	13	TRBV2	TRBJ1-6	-	TGTGCCAGCAGTGAAAGGGAGGGCTCACCCCTCCACTTT	CASSEREGSPLHF
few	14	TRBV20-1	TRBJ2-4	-	TGCAGTGCTAGTGATAGGGACCGCCGGAACATTCAGTACTTC	CSASDRDRRNIQYF
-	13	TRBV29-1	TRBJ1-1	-	TGCAGCGTTGATGTACACCAGAACACTGAAGCTTTCTTT	CSVDVHQNTEAFF